This TCR beta chain was retrieved from a study of T cell repertoires and HLA-DP antigens. For the study at large: Sorted CD137+CD4+ samples averaged roughly 200 ng DNA; pre-culture CD4+ samples, 1,000 to 1,500 ng.

Concerning this clone itself: No antigen is known for it.

This table comes from immunoSEQ multiplex PCR, and its TCRdb copy is limited to in-frame clones, with some not included. The table has some 110,000 clones, around 92% seen once; the top ten hold approximately 0.25%. The CDR3 runs to 13 residues. CDR1 MNHEY and CDR2 SMNVEV come from the germline V gene (reference sequence). The junction had 2 bases not matched to a gene; V was cut back by 2 bases and J by 5 bases. The chain has TRBV27 and TRBJ2-5; 7 bases match TRBD1. This TCR derives from a woman between 18 and 29 years old in good health and CMV-seronegative. The sample was CD4+ T cells from PBMCs. The chain's CDR3 is CASSLDRAETQYF. The DNA for the CDR3 is TGTGCCAGCAGTTTAGACAGGGCGGAGACCCAGTACTTC.